This TCR beta chain was documented in a study of PD-1 blockade in mismatch repair-deficient tumors (dated 2017 in TCRdb). Study-level background: Between September 2013 and September 2016, the trial enrolled roughly 85 consecutive patients with around twelve mismatch repair-deficient cancer types, every one of whom had been previously treated and was progressing. Deep sequencing of TCR CDR3 regions was used to track tumor-associated T cell clones in peripheral blood of patients responding to PD-1 blockade. General conclusions and limits of the study: After pembrolizumab, tumor-resident clones, which were often undetectable in blood before treatment, expanded rapidly and then contracted, generally ahead of radiologic responses.

About this clone itself: There is no known antigen for this receptor. The junction differs from germline at one of its ends, possibly a read error.

Mismatch repair deficiency was established in every enrolled patient by polymerase chain reaction or immunohistochemistry. A few patients who responded to pembrolizumab therapy underwent TCR sequencing. The phase II trial prospectively tested pembrolizumab PD-1 blockade in advanced mismatch repair-deficient cancers regardless of tissue of origin. Peripheral blood T cell samples were gathered serially, both before PD-1 blockade started and at multiple time points afterward. Blood sampling time points were reported as weeks after the first dose of pembrolizumab. The library came from the immunoSEQ multiplex PCR assay. The source is immuneACCESS, and TCRdb retained only in-frame sequences with V and J called. Part of the clones is not carried over; for the studies checked, unresolved V genes explain less than half of this, and the remainder is unexplained. The sample table lists 70,000 to 95,000 clones, roughly 80% of them with a count of one. Clones ranked in the top ten supply around 5.1% of the sample.

Sequences LNHDA (CDR1) and SQIVND (CDR2) are obtained from the germline V gene (reference sequence). The CDR3, cysteine through phenylalanine, is 15 amino acids long. CDR3 DNA is the only sequence kept; it has 45 bases, read in frame from the first base. This clonotype was sampled from an adult with mismatch repair-deficient cancer. Specimen: peripheral blood, collected 44 weeks after starting pembrolizumab. This chain joins TRBV19 to TRBJ1-5, and 8 junction bases match TRBD1. The nucleotide sequence reads TGTGCCAGTAGTCAAGACAGGGGTAGCTATCAGCCCCAGCATTTT. Its protein reads: CASSQDRGSYQPQHF.